The 32 T cell receptor beta chains presented below share a single source sample, sequenced in a study of blood T cells in healthy people across ages. Through a sample-barcoded 5' primer and a J-beta primer mix, a second PCR was run for roughly 7 to 11 cycles. In TCRdb, the 5' RACE reads were re-called with MiXCR into one record per CDR3 protein. Of around 1.5 million distinct CDR3 sequences in the sample, roughly 32% are singletons; the top ten hold 11%. Sequencing was done on a sample of blood. The receptors were sampled from a woman aged 30 to 39 in good health.

Here the CDR3 DNA reads TGTGCCAGCGACACCTGGATGAACACTGAAGCTTTCTTT. This translates into CASDTWMNTEAFF. The chain employs TRBV2 and TRBJ1-1; D gene unclear. CDR3 length: 13 residues. Trimming took off 8 bases at V and 0 bases at J, with 10 bases between the two ends. The germline V gene encodes CDR1 SNHLY and CDR2 FYNNEI. Using reference TRBV2 and TRBJ1-1 for the parts outside the CDR3, the full variable domain is EPEVTQTPSHQVTQMGQEVILRCVPISNHLYFYWYRQILGQKVEFLVSFYNNEISEKSEIFDDQFSVERPDGSNFTLKIRSTKLEDSAMYFCASDTWMNTEAFFGQGTRLTVV.

With respect to this clonotype: A much larger clone sits a single nucleotide away, making a read error possible. This chain connects TRBV29-1 to TRBJ2-1, with a tentative D call TRBD2 (6 bases). Germline assignment: CDR1 SQVTM and CDR2 ANQGSEA. The ends were cut back, 8 bases at V and 10 bases at J, with 21 bases in the middle. This CDR3 is built from 13 residues. CDR3 sequence (DNA): TGCAGCAGACCCGTGGGGGGACCCCTCGAGCAGTTCTTC. This encodes CSRPVGGPLEQFF.

This chain connects TRBV2 to TRBJ2-3, with D tentatively TRBD2 (6 bases). This CDR3 comprises 12 residues. Looked up from germline, CDR1 is SNHLY and CDR2 is FYNNEI. Trimming stripped 5 bases from V and 13 bases from J, with 16 bases between. CDR3 residues: CASSSGSWKEYF. Here the CDR3 DNA reads TGTGCCAGCAGTTCCGGGAGCTGGAAGGAGTATTTT.

This clonotype has only a few counts. The chain carries TRBV29-1 and TRBJ2-1, with 7 positions matching TRBD2. The CDR3 loop spans 13 amino acids. J lost 7 bases, V lost 5 bases, and 8 bases had no gene match. Germline V gene data show CDR1 as SQVTM and CDR2 as ANQGSEA. The CDR3 region has the DNA TGCAGCGTTAGGGCTAGCGGAGGAAATGAGCAGTTCTTC. This encodes CSVRASGGNEQFF.

This clonotype showed up just a few times. This rearrangement joins TRBV9 to TRBJ2-1; possible D gene TRBD2, 7 bases. Germline V gene data show CDR1 as SGDLS and CDR2 as YYNGEE. This CDR3 is 16 amino acids long. Trimming shortened V by 7 bases and J by 4 bases, and 21 bases separated the two germline ends. The CDR3 region has the DNA TGTGCCAGCGCTAATCAAGGGGGGGGGTATTACAATGAGCAGTTCTTC. It yields the protein CASANQGGGYYNEQFF.

This clonotype occurred many times. The chain couples TRBV20-1 to TRBJ2-1; 8 nucleotides match TRBD1. CDR1 is DFQATT and CDR2 is SNEGSKA in the germline V gene (reference sequence). The CDR3 runs to 14 residues. Germline trimming cut 6 bases from V and 8 bases from J; bases unmatched to any gene: 12. The CDR3, as DNA: TGCAGTGCCTGGGAGCAGGGGGCATTGGATGAGCAGTTCTTC. Encoded protein: CSAWEQGALDEQFF.

This clonotype occurred many times. This chain connects TRBV7-9 to TRBJ2-7; 8 bases map to TRBD2. From germline, CDR1 is SEHNR and CDR2 FQNEAQ (reference sequence). The CDR3 sequence is 15 residues long. V trimming: 3 bases; J trimming: 5 bases; junction bases outside the gene matches: 9. The CDR3, as DNA: TGTGCCAGCAGCTTGATCGGGCGGGGGGAAGACGAGCAGTACTTC. This sequence encodes CASSLIGRGEDEQYF.

This chain connects TRBV6-6 to TRBJ1-2; D call uncertain. Germline V gives CDR1 MNHNY, CDR2 SVGAGI (reference sequence). This CDR3 region has 13 residues. The V and J ends lost 0 bases and 7 bases respectively, with 9 bases between them. The CDR3 loop reads CASSYSIERGYTF. In nucleotides, the CDR3 is TGTGCCAGCAGTTACTCGATAGAGCGTGGCTACACCTTC.

V gene TRBV6-1 combines with J gene TRBJ2-5, with no clear D. V dropped 2 bases and J dropped 4 bases, with 14 bases sitting between them. The CDR3 runs to 15 residues. Germline values: CDR1 MNHNS, CDR2 SASEGT. CDR3 sequence: CASSENVQKSETQYF. CDR3 bases: TGTGCCAGCAGTGAAAACGTCCAAAAGTCAGAGACCCAGTACTTC.

This clonotype was found a few times. The rearrangement links TRBV12-3 or TRBV12-4 to TRBJ2-7; D is possibly TRBD2 (5 bases). The CDR3 is made up of 13 amino acids. V was cut by 6 bases and J by 0 bases, with 9 bases left in between. CDR3 loop: CASRAGNSYEQYF. Written as DNA, the CDR3 is TGTGCCAGCAGGGCCGGGAACTCCTACGAGCAGTACTTC.

In this sample, this clonotype turned up once. The chain is built from TRBV28 and TRBJ1-5, with 7 positions matching TRBD1. In germline, CDR1 is MDHEN, CDR2 SYDVKM. Trimming took 6 bases from V and 1 from J; bases not matched to a gene: 9. There are 16 residues in the CDR3. The DNA of the CDR3 is TGTGCCAGCAGCCGAACCAGGGGGTTGAGCAATCAGCCCCAGCATTTT. This codes for CASSRTRGLSNQPQHF.

J is TRBJ2-1 and V is TRBV9; the D gene is possibly TRBD1 (6 bases). V was trimmed by 0 bases and J by 5 bases, leaving 18 bases between them. This CDR3 has 17 residues. Germline CDR1 SGDLS, CDR2 YYNGEE. Here the CDR3 DNA reads TGTGCCAGCAGCGTAGTCGGAACAGGGCCTTGGGACAATGAGCAGTTCTTC. Its protein product is CASSVVGTGPWDNEQFF.

This chain connects TRBV11-2 to TRBJ2-3, with 9 bases that match TRBD2. The V gene's germline CDR1 is SGHAT and CDR2 FQNNGV. With 4 bases clipped from V and 2 bases from J, the junction kept 4 bases outside the gene matches. The CDR3 length is 15 residues. The CDR3: CASSSSGTFTDTQYF. The DNA for the CDR3 is TGTGCCAGCAGCTCTAGCGGGACCTTCACAGATACGCAGTATTTT.

The table lists this clonotype with a few counts. The genes are TRBV20-1 and TRBJ2-7; the match to TRBD1 covers 7 bases. After removal of 5 bases from V and 3 bases from J, the junction contained 10 bases not matched to a gene. The CDR3 runs 14 residues. The germline gives CDR1 DFQATT, CDR2 SNEGSKA (reference sequence). The CDR3 region is CSAYLPGGSYEQYF. The CDR3 DNA follows: TGCAGTGCTTACCTGCCAGGGGGAAGCTACGAGCAGTACTTC.

The chain employs TRBV30 and TRBJ2-5, with D unclear. CDR1 GTSNPN and CDR2 SVGIG come from the germline V gene (reference sequence). The length of the CDR3 is 14 residues. V lost 2 bases and J lost 4, with 14 bases in between. This CDR3 is CAWSSGVARETQYF. CDR3 bases: TGTGCCTGGAGTTCAGGAGTAGCTAGAGAGACCCAGTACTTC. The full variable domain, rest sourced from reference TRBV30 and TRBJ2-5, is SQTIHQWPATLVQPVGSPLSLECTVEGTSNPNLYWYRQAAGRGLQLLFYSVGIGQISSEVPQNLSASRPQDRQFILSSKKLLLSDSGFYLCAWSSGVARETQYFGPGTRLLVL.

There are a few counts of this clonotype. The rearrangement links TRBV20-1 to TRBJ2-7; either TRBD1 or TRBD2 may fit D (5 bases each). The CDR3 has 14 residues. Trimming left V 7 bases short and J 4 bases short, with 20 bases between. Germline V gene sequence: CDR1 DFQATT, CDR2 SNEGSKA (reference sequence). CDR3 protein: CSGLGRAYLYEQYF. The CDR3, as DNA: TGCAGTGGGTTGGGGCGGGCATATCTATACGAGCAGTACTTC.

This clonotype was recorded at least ten times. One end of the junction is discordant with germline, which a read error may explain. V gene TRBV5-1 combines with J gene TRBJ2-1, with TRBD2 identical over 13 bases. There are 15 residues in the CDR3. Germline V gives CDR1 SGHRS, CDR2 YFSETQ. The chain's CDR3 is CASSRTSGSYNEQFF. In nucleotides, the CDR3 is TGTGCCAGCAGCAGGACTAGCGGGAGTTACAATGAGCAGTTCTTC. The whole variable domain, filled in from reference TRBV5-1 and TRBJ2-1, reads KAGVTQTPRYLIKTRGQQVTLSCSPISGHRSVSWYQQTPGQGLQFLFEYFSETQRNKGNFPGRFSGRQFSNSRSEMNVSTLELGDSALYLCASSRTSGSYNEQFFGPGTRLTVL.

Regarding this clonotype: This may stem from a read error, because a much larger clone lies one nucleotide away. The chain uses TRBV29-1 and TRBJ2-5; D unresolved. The tail of the sequence fits TRBJ2-7 better, so the J call may be wrong. The CDR3 is 11 residues long. CDR1 and CDR2 (germline): SQVTM, ANQGSEA. The CDR3 spells CRVARYSEQYF. The CDR3 bases are TGCAGAGTTGCAAGATATTCCGAGCAGTACTTC.

The rearrangement uses TRBV5-4 and TRBJ2-3; 10 nucleotides match TRBD2. Germline V CDR1 and CDR2: SGHNT, YYREEE (reference sequence). Germline trimming cut 7 bases from V and 5 bases from J; bases unmatched to any gene: 10. This CDR3 contains 15 residues. The CDR3 DNA reads as TGTGCCAGCCGAGCGGGGGGGCCTGCAGTAGATACGCAGTATTTT. Translation: CASRAGGPAVDTQYF.

This clonotype appeared a few times. This CDR3 is CASSPHLSGANEQFF. In DNA, the CDR3 is TGTGCCAGCAGCCCCCATCTCAGCGGGGCCAATGAGCAGTTCTTC. The J gene is TRBJ2-1, the V gene TRBV7-9; the match to TRBD2 covers 7 bases. This CDR3 has 15 residues. Trimming at V came to 5 bases and at J to 6 bases, leaving 10 bases not matched to a gene. CDR1 is SEHNR, CDR2 FQNEAQ, per germline (reference sequence).

This sequence joins TRBV7-9 and TRBJ2-7; 9 bases agree with TRBD1. This CDR3 is built from 17 residues. Germline V gene lookup returns CDR1 SEHNR and CDR2 FQNEAQ (reference sequence). The trim removed 1 base at V and 4 bases at J, leaving 11 bases unmatched. The CDR3 here is CASSLGESDRGPYEQYF. CDR3 sequence (DNA): TGTGCCAGCAGCTTAGGGGAGTCGGACAGGGGACCTTACGAGCAGTACTTC. The entire variable domain, with the rest obtained from reference TRBV7-9 and TRBJ2-7, is as follows: DTGVSQNPRHKITKRGQNVTFRCDPISEHNRLYWYRQTLGQGPEFLTYFQNEAQLEKSRLLSDRFSAERPKGSFSTLEIQRTEQGDSAMYLCASSLGESDRGPYEQYFGPGTRLTVT.

The gene calls are TRBV7-2 and TRBJ2-7, with a weak D call TRBD1 (6 bases). Between the trimmed V and J ends, which lost 6 bases and 0 bases, there was a span of 12 bases. Germline CDR1 is SGHTA and CDR2 is FQGNSA. The CDR3 length is 14 residues. CDR3: CASSCTGTSYEQYF. The CDR3 nucleotides are TGTGCCAGCAGTTGCACAGGGACCTCCTACGAGCAGTACTTC.

The CDR3 region is CASTQQGINEKLFF. CDR3 DNA: TGTGCCAGCACTCAACAGGGAATTAATGAAAAACTGTTTTTT. J is TRBJ1-4 and V is TRBV2; D possibly corresponds to TRBD1 (6 bases). The CDR3 length is 14 residues. CDR1 is SNHLY, CDR2 FYNNEI, per germline. V was cut by 7 bases and J by 4 bases, with 13 bases left in between.

This clonotype was seen a handful of times. V gene TRBV20-1 combines with J gene TRBJ2-1, with D hard to call. The CDR3 is 11 residues long. Germline V lookup: CDR1 DFQATT, CDR2 SNEGSKA (reference sequence). CDR3 nucleotides: TGCAGCGTGCTACCCTACAATGAGCAGTTCTTC. It specifies CSVLPYNEQFF.

The chain links TRBV20-1 to TRBJ2-3, with D tentatively TRBD2 (5 bases). Trimming took off 5 bases at V and 6 bases at J, with 12 bases between the two ends. Germline-derived CDR1 and CDR2 are DFQATT and SNEGSKA (reference sequence). This CDR3 comprises 12 residues. This CDR3 is CSAHRGHDTQYF. The CDR3 bases are TGCAGTGCTCACCGGGGTCACGATACGCAGTATTTT.

The chain couples TRBV28 to TRBJ2-1; TRBD2 matches 9 bases. Unmatched junction bases numbered 14, after V lost 5 bases and J lost 3 bases. The CDR3 length is 18 residues. Germline-derived CDR1 and CDR2 are MDHEN and SYDVKM. CDR3 sequence (DNA): TGTGCCAGCAGTACTACCCGAGGGCTAGCGGGACGCTACAATGAGCAGTTCTTC. It encodes CASSTTRGLAGRYNEQFF.

The chain joins TRBV27 to TRBJ2-7, with D possibly being TRBD2 (5 bases). V was cut by 5 bases and J by 0 bases, with 8 bases left in between. This CDR3 is 13 amino acids long. Per germline, CDR1 MNHEY and CDR2 SMNVEV (reference sequence). This CDR3 reads CASSAAGSYEQYF. CDR3 nucleotides: TGTGCCAGCAGTGCGGCGGGCTCCTACGAGCAGTACTTC.

This clonotype was seen a handful of times. The V gene is TRBV20-1, the J gene TRBJ2-4; no definite D call. The germline gives CDR1 DFQATT, CDR2 SNEGSKA (reference sequence). V was clipped by 0 bases and J by 8 bases, with 14 bases between them. This CDR3 spans 14 amino acids. The DNA for the CDR3 is TGCAGTGCTAGAGATATCGCTTTTTCTCACATTCAGTACTTC. Protein product: CSARDIAFSHIQYF.

This chain joins TRBV12-3 or TRBV12-4 and TRBJ1-1; no definite D call. The V end was cut by 10 bases, the J end by 6 bases, with 9 bases between. CDR3 size: 10 residues. The CDR3, as DNA: TGTGCCACCTCGTTGGCTGAAGCTTTCTTT. Translated: CATSLAEAFF.

The rearrangement uses TRBV28 and TRBJ1-1; D is undetermined. The CDR3 spans 15 residues. V gave up 3 bases and J gave up 3 bases, with 14 bases separating them. In germline, CDR1 is MDHEN, CDR2 SYDVKM. The DNA of the CDR3 is TGTGCCAGCAGTTTCGGGCCTCTCGGGGACACTGAAGCTTTCTTT. Protein product: CASSFGPLGDTEAFF. Supplemented by reference TRBV28 and TRBJ1-1, the full variable domain reads DVKVTQSSRYLVKRTGEKVFLECVQDMDHENMFWYRQDPGLGLRLIYFSYDVKMKEKGDIPEGYSVSREKKERFSLILESASTNQTSMYLCASSFGPLGDTEAFFGQGTRLTVV.

A few counts support this clonotype. V usage is TRBV20-1 and J usage is TRBJ1-2; 7 nucleotides match TRBD1. Germline V CDR1 and CDR2: DFQATT, SNEGSKA (reference sequence). This CDR3 has 13 residues. The J segment lost 6 bases and the V segment lost 3 bases, leaving 7 bases of the junction unmatched. The CDR3 spells CSARLQGLNGYTF. The DNA for the CDR3 is TGCAGTGCTAGGTTACAGGGGTTGAATGGCTACACCTTC.

Of note for this clonotype: A junction end diverges from the germline sequence, so it may reflect a read error. The chain links TRBV3-1 to TRBJ2-1; no firm D call. The CDR3 runs 13 residues. Germline V gene data show CDR1 as LGHDT and CDR2 as YNNKEL (reference sequence). CDR3 DNA: TGTGCCAGCAACCAAGAAACTCTTACAGAGCAGTTCTTC. Its translation is CASNQETLTEQFF.